This note documents a single T cell receptor beta chain sequence. Germline assignment: CDR1 SGHDN and CDR2 FVKESK. V lost 5 bases and J lost 3; bases outside the gene matches: 7. This CDR3 region has 15 residues. Original methodology: Amplification of reference gene primers provided the estimated nucleated cell counts. Using immunoSEQ multiplex PCR, the repertoire was profiled, and TCRdb retains in-frame clones only, with some absent. V and J calls plus clone size are reproduced from that table; the DNA served to infer D and trimming. Seen here are over 60,000 clones, 86% observed once, and the top ten hold approximately 14%. The record originates from a study of blood T cell repertoires in COVID-19.

The sequencing sample was made of peripheral blood. The chain combines TRBV14 with TRBJ2-7, with 10 bases aligning to TRBD1. The source of this sequence is an older woman with acute or convalescent COVID-19. The CDR3 DNA sequence: TGTGCCAGCAGCGCTCCCGGGACAGGGGACTACGAGCAGTACTTC. It translates to CASSAPGTGDYEQYF.